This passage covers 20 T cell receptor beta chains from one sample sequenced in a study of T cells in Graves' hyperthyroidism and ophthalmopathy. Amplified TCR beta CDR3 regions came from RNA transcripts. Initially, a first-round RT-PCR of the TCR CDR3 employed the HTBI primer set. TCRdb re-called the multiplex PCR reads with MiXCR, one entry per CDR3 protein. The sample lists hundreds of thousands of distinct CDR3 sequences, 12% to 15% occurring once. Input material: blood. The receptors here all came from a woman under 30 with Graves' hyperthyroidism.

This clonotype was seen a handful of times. CDR3 in amino acids: CASSDLSGGQYF. CDR3 nucleotide sequence: TGTGCCAGCAGTGATCTCTCCGGGGGGCAGTACTTC. This sequence joins TRBV25-1 and TRBJ2-7, with D possibly matching TRBD2 (6 bases). V lost 3 bases and J 9 bases, leaving 12 bases between the germline ends. Germline values: CDR1 MGHDK, CDR2 SYGVNS. The CDR3 is made up of 12 amino acids.

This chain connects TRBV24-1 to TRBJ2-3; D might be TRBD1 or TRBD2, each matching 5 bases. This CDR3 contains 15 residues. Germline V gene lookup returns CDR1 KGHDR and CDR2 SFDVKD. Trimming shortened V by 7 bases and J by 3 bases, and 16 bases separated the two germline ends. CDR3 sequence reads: CATSRPGTLTDTQYF. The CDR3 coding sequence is TGTGCCACCAGCCGTCCCGGGACCCTAACAGATACGCAGTATTTT.

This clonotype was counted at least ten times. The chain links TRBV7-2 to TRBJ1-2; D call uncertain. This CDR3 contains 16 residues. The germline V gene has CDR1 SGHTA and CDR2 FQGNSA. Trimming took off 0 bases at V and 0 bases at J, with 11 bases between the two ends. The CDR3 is CASSLAMTVANYGYTF. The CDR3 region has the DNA TGTGCCAGCAGCTTAGCGATGACGGTAGCTAACTATGGCTACACCTTC.

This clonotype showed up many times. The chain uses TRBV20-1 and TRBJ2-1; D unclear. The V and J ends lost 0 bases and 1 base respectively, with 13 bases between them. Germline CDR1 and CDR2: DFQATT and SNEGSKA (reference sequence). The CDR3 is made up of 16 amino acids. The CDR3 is CSARDYGPLSYNEQFF. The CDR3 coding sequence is TGCAGTGCTAGAGATTACGGACCGTTGTCCTACAATGAGCAGTTCTTC.

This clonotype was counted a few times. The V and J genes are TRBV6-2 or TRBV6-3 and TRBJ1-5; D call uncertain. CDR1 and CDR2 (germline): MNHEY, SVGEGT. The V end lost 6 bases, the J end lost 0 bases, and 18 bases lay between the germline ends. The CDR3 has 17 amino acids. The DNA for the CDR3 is TGTGCCAGCAGAACCCCGGGGTTAGGGCTTAGCAATCAGCCCCAGCATTTT. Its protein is CASRTPGLGLSNQPQHF.

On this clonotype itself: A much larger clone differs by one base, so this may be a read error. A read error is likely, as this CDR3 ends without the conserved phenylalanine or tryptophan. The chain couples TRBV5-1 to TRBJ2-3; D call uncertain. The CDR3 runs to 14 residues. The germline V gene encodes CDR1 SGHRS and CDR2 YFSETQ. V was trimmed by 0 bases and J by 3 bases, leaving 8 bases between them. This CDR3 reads CASSLDTRTDTQYL. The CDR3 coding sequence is TGCGCCAGCAGCTTGGACACCAGGACAGATACGCAGTATCTT.

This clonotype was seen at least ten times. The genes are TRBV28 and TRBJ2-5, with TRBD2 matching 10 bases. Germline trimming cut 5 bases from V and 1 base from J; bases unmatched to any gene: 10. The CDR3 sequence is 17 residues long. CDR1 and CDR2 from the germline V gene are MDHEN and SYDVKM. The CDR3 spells CASSRTGLAASQETQYF. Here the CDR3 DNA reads TGTGCCAGCAGTCGAACCGGACTAGCGGCAAGCCAAGAGACCCAGTACTTC.

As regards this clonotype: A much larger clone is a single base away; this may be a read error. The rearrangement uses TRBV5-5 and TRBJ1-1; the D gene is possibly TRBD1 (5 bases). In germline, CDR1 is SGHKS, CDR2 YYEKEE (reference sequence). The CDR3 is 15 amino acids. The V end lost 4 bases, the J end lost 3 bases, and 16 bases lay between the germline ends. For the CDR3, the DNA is TGTGCCAGCAGCACCAAGACAAGGGGCGACACTGAAGCTTTCTTT. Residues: CASSTKTRGDTEAFF.

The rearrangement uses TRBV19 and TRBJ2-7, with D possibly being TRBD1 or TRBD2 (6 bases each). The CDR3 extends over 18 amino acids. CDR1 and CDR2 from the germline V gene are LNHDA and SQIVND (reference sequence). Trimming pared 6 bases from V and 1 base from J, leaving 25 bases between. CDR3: CASSPKPGLLGGSYEQYF. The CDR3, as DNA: TGTGCCAGTAGCCCGAAGCCGGGACTTCTAGGGGGTTCCTACGAGCAGTACTTC.

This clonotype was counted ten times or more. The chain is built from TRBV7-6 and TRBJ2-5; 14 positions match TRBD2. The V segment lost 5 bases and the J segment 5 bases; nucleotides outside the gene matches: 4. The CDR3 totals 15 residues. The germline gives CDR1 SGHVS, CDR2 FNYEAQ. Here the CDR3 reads CASSIGTSGSETQYF. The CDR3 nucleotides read TGTGCCAGCAGCATCGGGACTAGCGGGAGTGAGACCCAGTACTTC.

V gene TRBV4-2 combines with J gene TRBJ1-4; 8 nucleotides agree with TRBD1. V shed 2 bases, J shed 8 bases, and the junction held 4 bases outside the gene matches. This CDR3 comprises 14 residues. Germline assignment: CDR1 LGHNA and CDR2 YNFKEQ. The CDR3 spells CASSQRGQDEKLFF. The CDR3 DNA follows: TGTGCCAGCAGCCAAAGGGGACAGGACGAAAAACTGTTTTTT.

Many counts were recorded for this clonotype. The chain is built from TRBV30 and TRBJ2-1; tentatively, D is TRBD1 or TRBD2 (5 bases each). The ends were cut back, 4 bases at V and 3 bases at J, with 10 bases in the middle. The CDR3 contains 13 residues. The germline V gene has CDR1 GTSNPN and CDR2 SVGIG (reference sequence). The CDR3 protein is CAWMGESYNEQFF. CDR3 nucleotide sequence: TGTGCCTGGATGGGGGAGAGCTACAATGAGCAGTTCTTC. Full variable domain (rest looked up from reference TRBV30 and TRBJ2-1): SQTIHQWPATLVQPVGSPLSLECTVEGTSNPNLYWYRQAAGRGLQLLFYSVGIGQISSEVPQNLSASRPQDRQFILSSKKLLLSDSGFYLCAWMGESYNEQFFGPGTRLTVL.

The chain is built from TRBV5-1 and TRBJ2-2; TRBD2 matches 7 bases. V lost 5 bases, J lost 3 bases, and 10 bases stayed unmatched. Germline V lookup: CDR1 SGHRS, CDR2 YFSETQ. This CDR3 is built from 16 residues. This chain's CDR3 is CASSFWAGADTGELFF. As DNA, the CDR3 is TGCGCCAGCAGTTTTTGGGCGGGAGCTGACACCGGGGAGCTGTTTTTT.

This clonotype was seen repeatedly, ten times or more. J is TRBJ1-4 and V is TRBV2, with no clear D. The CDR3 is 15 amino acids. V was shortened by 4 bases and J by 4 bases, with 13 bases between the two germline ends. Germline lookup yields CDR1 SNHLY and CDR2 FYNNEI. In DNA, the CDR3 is TGTGCCAGCAGTGGAAAGGGTCTTAGTAATGAAAAACTGTTTTTT. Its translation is CASSGKGLSNEKLFF.

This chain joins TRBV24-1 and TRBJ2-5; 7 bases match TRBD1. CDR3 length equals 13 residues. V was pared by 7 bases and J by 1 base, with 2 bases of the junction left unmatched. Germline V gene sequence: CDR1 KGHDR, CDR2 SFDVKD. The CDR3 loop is CATSGQAQETQYF. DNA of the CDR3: TGTGCCACCAGCGGACAGGCCCAAGAGACCCAGTACTTC.

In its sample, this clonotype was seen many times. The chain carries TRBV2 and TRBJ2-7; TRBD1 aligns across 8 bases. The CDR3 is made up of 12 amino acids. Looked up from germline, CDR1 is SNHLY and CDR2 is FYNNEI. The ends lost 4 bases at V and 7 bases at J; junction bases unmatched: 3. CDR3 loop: CASSATGGEQYF. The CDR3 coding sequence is TGTGCCAGCAGTGCCACAGGGGGGGAGCAGTACTTC.

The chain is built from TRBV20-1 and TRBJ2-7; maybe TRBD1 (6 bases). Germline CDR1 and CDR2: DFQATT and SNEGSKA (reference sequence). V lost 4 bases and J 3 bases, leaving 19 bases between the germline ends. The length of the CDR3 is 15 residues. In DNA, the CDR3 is TGCAGTGCTACAGGACAGCCCCTTAATTACTACGAGCAGTACTTC. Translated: CSATGQPLNYYEQYF.

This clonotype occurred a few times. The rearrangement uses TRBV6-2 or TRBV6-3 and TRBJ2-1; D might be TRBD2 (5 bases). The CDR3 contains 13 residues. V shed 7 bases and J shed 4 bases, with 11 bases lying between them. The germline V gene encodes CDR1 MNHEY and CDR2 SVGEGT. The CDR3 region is CASTRGLYNEQFF. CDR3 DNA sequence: TGTGCCAGCACACGGGGTTTGTACAATGAGCAGTTCTTC.

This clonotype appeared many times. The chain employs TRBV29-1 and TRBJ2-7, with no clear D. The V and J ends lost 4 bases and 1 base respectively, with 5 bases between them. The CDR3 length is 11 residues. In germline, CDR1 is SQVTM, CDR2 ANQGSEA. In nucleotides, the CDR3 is TGCAGCGTTGGCAGATCCTACGAGCAGTACTTC. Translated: CSVGRSYEQYF.

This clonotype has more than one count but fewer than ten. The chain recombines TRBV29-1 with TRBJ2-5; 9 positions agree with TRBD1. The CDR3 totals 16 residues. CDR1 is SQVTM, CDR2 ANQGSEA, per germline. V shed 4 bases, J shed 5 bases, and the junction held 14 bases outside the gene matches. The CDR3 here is CSVGGPGTGLGETQYF. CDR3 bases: TGCAGCGTTGGTGGCCCCGGGACAGGGTTGGGGGAGACCCAGTACTTC.